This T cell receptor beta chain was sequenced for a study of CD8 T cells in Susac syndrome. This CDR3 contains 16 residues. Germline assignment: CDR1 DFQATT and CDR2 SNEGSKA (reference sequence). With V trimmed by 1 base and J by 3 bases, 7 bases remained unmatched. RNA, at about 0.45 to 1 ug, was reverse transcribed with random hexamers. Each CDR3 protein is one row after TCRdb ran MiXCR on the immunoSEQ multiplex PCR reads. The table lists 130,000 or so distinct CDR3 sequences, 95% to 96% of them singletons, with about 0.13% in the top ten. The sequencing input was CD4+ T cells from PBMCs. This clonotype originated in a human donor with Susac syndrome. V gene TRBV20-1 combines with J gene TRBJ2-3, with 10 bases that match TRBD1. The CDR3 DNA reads TGCAGTGCTAGAGGGCAGGGACAGGGGATAACAGATACGCAGTATTTT. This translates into CSARGQGQGITDTQYF.